What follows describes a single TCR beta chain. The antigen remains undetermined. The data belong to a study of T cells in localized non-small cell lung cancer. Points from the study as a whole: Out of the top 100 tumor clones, a median 57 were seen in adjacent lung.

Data came from immunoSEQ multiplex PCR; TCRdb stores just in-frame clones and leaves some out. The sample contains fewer than 35,000 clones, more than 75% of which appear only once. After removal of 2 bases from V and 9 bases from J, the junction contained 5 bases not matched to a gene. There are 16 residues in the CDR3. CDR1 is SGHVS and CDR2 is FQNEAQ in the germline V gene. The clonotype comes from a male donor at least 60 years old with stage III lung adenocarcinoma. This specimen consisted of peripheral blood, obtained before any cancer treatment. The V call is TRBV7-8, the J call TRBJ1-6, with 12 bases aligning to TRBD1. The CDR3 region is CASSLPPGQGASPLHF. Written as DNA, the CDR3 is TGTGCCAGCAGCTTACCCCCGGGACAGGGGGCTTCACCCCTCCACTTT. Drawing the rest from reference TRBV7-8 and TRBJ1-6, the complete variable domain is GAGVSQSPRYKVAKRGQDVALRCDPISGHVSLFWYQQALGQGPEFLTYFQNEAQLDKSGLPSDRFFAERPEGSVSTLKIQRTQQEDSAVYLCASSLPPGQGASPLHFGNGTRLTVT.